These 3 T cell receptor beta chains were sequenced from one sample in a study of cytomegalovirus exposure and HLA in healthy donors. PCR was performed using 60 Vbeta and 13 Jbeta primers. Measured with immunoSEQ multiplex PCR; TCRdb has only the in-frame clones, and not every one. The table records around 190,000 clones, about 78% of them present only once. Material for sequencing was PBMCs. These TCRs come from a man aged 40-49 years in good health and CMV-seronegative.

The chain combines TRBV6-5 with TRBJ1-1, with D hard to call. This CDR3 region has 11 residues. The V end was cut by 6 bases, the J end by 12 bases, with 14 bases between. The germline V gene has CDR1 MNHEY and CDR2 SVGAGI. The CDR3 protein is CASRRETSTFF. The CDR3 bases are TGTGCCAGCAGGAGGGAGACCTCCACTTTCTTT.

The chain is built from TRBV10-3 and TRBJ2-2; 11 bases are a match to TRBD2. Germline V gene sequence: CDR1 ENHRY, CDR2 SYGVKD. The CDR3 is made up of 15 amino acids. V dropped 8 bases and J dropped 1; count of bases not matched to a gene: 3. The CDR3 DNA is TGTGCCATCGGGGGGACTAGCGGGAACACCGGGGAGCTGTTTTTT. It yields the protein CAIGGTSGNTGELFF.

The CDR3 DNA reads TGTGCCAGCAGCTTAATCGGCAGGGAATCTGGAAACACCATATATTTT. It is translated as CASSLIGRESGNTIYF. The rearrangement links TRBV7-6 to TRBJ1-3, with a possible D match to TRBD1 (5 bases). The germline V and J ends were trimmed by 2 bases and 1 base, with 12 bases remaining between them. This CDR3 comprises 16 residues. Germline values: CDR1 SGHVS, CDR2 FNYEAQ.